This T cell receptor (beta chain) was identified during a study of OX40 agonist ivuxolimab in advanced cancers. In terms of the full investigation: The costimulatory receptor OX40 (CD134) was targeted by ivuxolimab, a fully human IgG2 agonistic monoclonal antibody. Intravenous ivuxolimab was administered to patients every 2 weeks at six dose levels: 0.01, 0.1, 0.3, 1.5, 3 and 10 mg/kg. Among the 52 dose-escalation patients, about 19 had hepatocellular carcinoma, around 15 melanoma, 9 renal cell carcinoma and 9 head and neck cancer. The dose-escalation cohort was about 83% male with a mean age of about 60 years, ranging from roughly 23 to 80. Patients were allowed to have had prior anti-PD-1, anti-PD-L1 or anti-CTLA-4 therapy, and approximately 40% of the dose-escalation patients had been treated with checkpoint inhibitors. Partial responses occurred in three dose-escalation patients: two with cutaneous melanoma and one with hepatocellular carcinoma. The purpose of peripheral TCRbeta sequencing was to test whether ivuxolimab changed TCR sequence diversity and led to clonal T-cell expansion. The paper describes the monotherapy dose-escalation part (N ≈ 50 patients) of the phase I trial of ivuxolimab. Study-wide conclusions, independent of this receptor: In the 0.1-3.0 mg/kg groups, partial responders had among the lowest normalized peripheral clonal expansion, particularly in CD8+ T cells. Which antigens the clonally expanded peripheral T cells were specific for was not determined. After ivuxolimab, expanded clones were on average more numerous among CD8+ T cells than among CD4+ T cells. At doses of 0.1 to 3.0 mg/kg, clonal expansion of both CD4+ and CD8+ blood T cells was observed from baseline to week 6. Low levels of normalized T-cell clonal expansion were also seen in some patients who did not respond.

Genomic DNA was isolated from the sorted cells so that the TCRbeta CDR3 region could be sequenced. The immunoSEQ Assay was used for sequencing of TCRbeta CDR3 regions. This is the immuneACCESS table as TCRdb keeps it, with only in-frame sequences that have V and J called. A part of the clones is gone; compared with another copy, unresolved V genes explain less than half, and the rest is unexplained. The sample includes around 82,000 clones, with roughly nine tenths observed a single time. Together, the top ten hold 10% to 15% of the sample. Patients with autoimmune disease history or receiving systemic immunosuppression were excluded from the trial. Peripheral blood for TCR sequencing was collected from all dose cohorts at baseline, on cycle 4 day 1, and on cycle 7 day 1. The samples were taken from a phase I, first-in-human, multicenter, open-label dose-escalation trial of ivuxolimab. Adults with locally advanced or metastatic melanoma, renal cell, hepatocellular, or head and neck squamous cell carcinoma were enrolled in the trial. CD4+ and CD8+ T cells were sorted separately from peripheral blood before TCR sequencing.

There are 13 amino acids in the CDR3, from cysteine to phenylalanine inclusive. Only the CDR3 DNA is retained, 39 bases long and in frame from the first base. The CDR1 and CDR2 encoded by the germline V gene are MNHEY and SVGAGI. V and J are truncated by 8 bases and 3 bases respectively, leaving an intervening sequence of 14 bases. Concerning this clone itself: Its antigen remains undetermined. The record has no base qualities; no much larger clone is one base away.

Here the chain combines TRBV6-5 and TRBJ2-7; the D gene could be either TRBD1 or TRBD2, each agreeing at 5 bases. Here the sequenced sample was CD4+ or CD8+ T cells sorted from blood, taken in a trial of the OX40 agonist ivuxolimab. The TCR was taken from an adult with an advanced solid tumor such as melanoma, head and neck, liver or kidney cancer. The CDR3 corresponds to CASAPGTDYEQYF. The nucleotide sequence reads as follows: TGTGCCAGCGCCCCCGGGACCGACTACGAGCAGTACTTC.